This T cell receptor (beta chain) was observed in a study of T cells in Graves' hyperthyroidism and ophthalmopathy. From RNA transcripts, TCR beta CDR3 regions were amplified. Initially, a first-round RT-PCR of the TCR CDR3 employed the HTBI primer set. TCRdb re-called the multiplex PCR reads through MiXCR, storing one row per CDR3 protein. Altogether hundreds of thousands of distinct CDR3 sequences are present, 30% to 40% being singletons, with the ten largest covering 31%. Study-level results: Blood samples included most of the expanded thyroid clonotypes exceeding 0.001.

The ends were cut back, 6 bases at V and 0 bases at J, with 14 bases in the middle. The CDR3 length is 15 residues. Germline V gene sequence: CDR1 MNHEY, CDR2 SVGAGI. As regards this clonotype: Its specificity is unknown.

Uncontrolled infection, other autoimmune disease, pregnancy or lactation excluded patients. Diagnosis rested on symptoms, serum thyroxine and TRAb, thyroid ultrasound, and orbital computed tomography. This TCR came from a woman aged 40 to 49 with Graves' hyperthyroidism. The sequencing sample was made of blood. The chain has TRBV6-5 and TRBJ1-2; perhaps TRBD1 as D (6 bases). CDR3 sequence: CASRLRTDSNYGYTF. The CDR3 DNA reads TGTGCCAGCAGACTACGGACAGATTCTAACTATGGCTACACCTTC.